The sequence of this T cell receptor (beta chain) was determined in a study of shared clonotypes between healthy human individuals. Study conclusions and caveats: Between a handful of donors, naive CD4 clonotypes were shared at a level of about 5%.

From CD4+ cells came CD45RA+ naive and CD45RA-negative memory subsets. This clone has just one count. What it recognizes is unknown. Researchers ran the assay at a deep level. Authors' data handling: ImmunoSEQ only sent back junction sequences with no quality scores, so filtering was done differently. Sequencing was performed with immunoSEQ multiplex PCR; in TCRdb, only in-frame clones are kept and a portion is missing. Clonal size and the V and J genes are those of that table, whereas D and trimming came from the DNA. The table has under 550,000 clones, almost 97% seen once. This receptor was taken from a woman aged 25-40 years in good health. The sequencing sample was made of naive CD4+ T cells sorted from blood. Subset of the sample: CD45RA+ positively selected.

CDR3 sequence: CASSLVGSLAGGSQETQYF. CDR3 nucleotides: TGTGCCAGCAGCTTGGTTGGGTCACTAGCGGGAGGCTCCCAAGAGACCCAGTACTTC. The chain employs TRBV5-5 and TRBJ2-5, with 12 bases aligning to TRBD2. With V trimmed by 0 bases and J by 1 base, 10 bases remained unmatched. The CDR3 loop spans 19 amino acids. Germline lookup yields CDR1 SGHKS and CDR2 YYEKEE (reference sequence).